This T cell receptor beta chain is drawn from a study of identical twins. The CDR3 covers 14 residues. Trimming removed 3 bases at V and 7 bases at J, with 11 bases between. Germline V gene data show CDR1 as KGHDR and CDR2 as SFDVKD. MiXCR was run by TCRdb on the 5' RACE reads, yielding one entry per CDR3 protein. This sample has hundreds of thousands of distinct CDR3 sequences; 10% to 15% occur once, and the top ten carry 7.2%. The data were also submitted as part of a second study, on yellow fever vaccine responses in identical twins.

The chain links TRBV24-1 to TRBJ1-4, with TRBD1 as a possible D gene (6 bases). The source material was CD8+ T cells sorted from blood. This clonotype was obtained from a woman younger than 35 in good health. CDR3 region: CATSDDGQREKLFF. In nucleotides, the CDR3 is TGTGCCACCAGTGATGACGGACAGCGTGAAAAACTGTTTTTT.